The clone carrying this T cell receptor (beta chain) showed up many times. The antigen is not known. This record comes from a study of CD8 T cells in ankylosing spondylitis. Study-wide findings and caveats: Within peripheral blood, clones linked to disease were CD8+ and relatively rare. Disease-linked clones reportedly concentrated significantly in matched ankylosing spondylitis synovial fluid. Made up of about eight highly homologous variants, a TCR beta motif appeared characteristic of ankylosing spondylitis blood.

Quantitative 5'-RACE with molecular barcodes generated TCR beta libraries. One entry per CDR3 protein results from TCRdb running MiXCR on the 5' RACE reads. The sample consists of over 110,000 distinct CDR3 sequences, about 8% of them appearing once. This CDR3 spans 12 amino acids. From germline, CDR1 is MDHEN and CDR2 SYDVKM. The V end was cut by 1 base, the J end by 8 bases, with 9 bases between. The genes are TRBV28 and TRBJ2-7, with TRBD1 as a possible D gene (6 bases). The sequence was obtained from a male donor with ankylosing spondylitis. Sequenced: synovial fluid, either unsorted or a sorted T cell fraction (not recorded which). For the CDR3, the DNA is TGTGCCAGCAGTTTATCACAGGGCCAGCAGTACTTC. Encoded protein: CASSLSQGQQYF.